A selection of T cell receptor beta chains follows, all from one sample in a study of OX40 agonist ivuxolimab in advanced cancers. TCRdb's table, derived via immunoSEQ multiplex PCR, lists solely in-frame clones and lacks some. This sample has roughly 23,000 clones, with around 84% found just once. This sample comprised CD4+ or CD8+ T cells sorted from blood, obtained in a trial of the OX40 agonist ivuxolimab. These receptors all come from an adult with an advanced solid tumor such as melanoma, head and neck, liver or kidney cancer. Both conserved end residues are part of each CDR3. The order of the fields is CDR3 protein, J gene, V gene, D gene. The D gene is left open where the match is weak.

cdr3_aa: CASSHLDSAFTF
j_call: TRBJ1-2
v_call: TRBV6-5
d_call: NA

cdr3_aa: CASSDGATNTGELFF
j_call: TRBJ2-2
v_call: TRBV9
d_call: NA

cdr3_aa: CASSYTGATEAFF
j_call: TRBJ1-1
v_call: TRBV6-5
d_call: TRBD1

cdr3_aa: CASSLGLAGVDTQYF
j_call: TRBJ2-3
v_call: TRBV27
d_call: TRBD2

cdr3_aa: CASSFFIGGEYNEQFF
j_call: TRBJ2-1
v_call: TRBV27
d_call: TRBD2

cdr3_aa: CAIRGGGNQPQHF
j_call: TRBJ1-5
v_call: TRBV10-3
d_call: NA

cdr3_aa: CASSQMYGQGVDTEAFF
j_call: TRBJ1-1
v_call: TRBV14
d_call: TRBD1

cdr3_aa: CASSAGPYEQYF
j_call: NA
v_call: TRBV7-6
d_call: NA

cdr3_aa: CASGRDRGRESPLHF
j_call: TRBJ1-6
v_call: TRBV12-5
d_call: TRBD1

cdr3_aa: CASSPAGTSNYEQFF
j_call: TRBJ2-1
v_call: TRBV5-6
d_call: NA

cdr3_aa: CASEVGAGDRGSYEQYF
j_call: TRBJ2-7
v_call: TRBV5-1
d_call: TRBD1

cdr3_aa: CASSLEGPGLWGYTF
j_call: TRBJ1-2
v_call: TRBV5-1
d_call: NA

cdr3_aa: CASSEGTGGGWNTEAFF
j_call: TRBJ1-1
v_call: TRBV27
d_call: TRBD1

cdr3_aa: CASSQAGRTRTDTQYF
j_call: TRBJ2-3
v_call: TRBV14
d_call: NA

cdr3_aa: CASSFGTGGSYEQYF
j_call: TRBJ2-7
v_call: TRBV11-2
d_call: TRBD1

cdr3_aa: CSVELTLAGGDLDTGELFF
j_call: TRBJ2-2
v_call: TRBV29-1
d_call: TRBD2

cdr3_aa: CASSFATGEAEKLFF
j_call: TRBJ1-4
v_call: TRBV5-6
d_call: TRBD1

cdr3_aa: CASSPGPWNEQFF
j_call: TRBJ2-1
v_call: TRBV6-5
d_call: NA

cdr3_aa: CASSHPKEGSLYEQYF
j_call: TRBJ2-7
v_call: TRBV4-3
d_call: NA

cdr3_aa: CASSFGLAGSYEQYF
j_call: TRBJ2-7
v_call: TRBV7-2
d_call: NA

cdr3_aa: CASSLEGGRYGYTF
j_call: TRBJ1-2
v_call: TRBV7-9
d_call: NA

cdr3_aa: CASSEGDGGTYEQYF
j_call: TRBJ2-7
v_call: TRBV2
d_call: TRBD2

cdr3_aa: CASSQRGGGELFF
j_call: TRBJ2-2
v_call: TRBV4-2
d_call: NA

cdr3_aa: CASSLGTKEAFF
j_call: TRBJ1-1
v_call: TRBV7-9
d_call: NA

cdr3_aa: CASSGSSGGTGYEQYF
j_call: TRBJ2-7
v_call: TRBV9
d_call: NA

cdr3_aa: CASSFRPYRTVEAFF
j_call: TRBJ1-1
v_call: TRBV28
d_call: NA

cdr3_aa: CASTLGGRLAPPHF
j_call: TRBJ1-6
v_call: TRBV27
d_call: NA

cdr3_aa: CAISDRDRDEQFF
j_call: TRBJ2-1
v_call: TRBV10-3
d_call: TRBD1

cdr3_aa: CASSLAGNTIYF
j_call: TRBJ1-3
v_call: TRBV7-9
d_call: NA

cdr3_aa: CASSVVTGETQYF
j_call: TRBJ2-5
v_call: TRBV9
d_call: NA

cdr3_aa: CASSFRDPNTEAFF
j_call: TRBJ1-1
v_call: TRBV27
d_call: NA

cdr3_aa: CASSLYSYEQYF
j_call: TRBJ2-7
v_call: TRBV11-1
d_call: NA

cdr3_aa: CASSPMGGTNEKLFF
j_call: TRBJ1-4
v_call: TRBV9
d_call: NA

cdr3_aa: CSVEDRGRGTYEQYF
j_call: TRBJ2-7
v_call: TRBV29-1
d_call: NA

cdr3_aa: CASSPGTGGYNYGYTF
j_call: TRBJ1-2
v_call: TRBV4-3
d_call: TRBD1

cdr3_aa: CASSPVGSGGDNEQFF
j_call: TRBJ2-1
v_call: TRBV11-2
d_call: TRBD2

cdr3_aa: CASSQASNYGYTF
j_call: TRBJ1-2
v_call: TRBV14
d_call: NA

cdr3_aa: CASSDRGAENTEAFF
j_call: TRBJ1-1
v_call: TRBV2
d_call: NA

cdr3_aa: CASSYSSGVNFPQHF
j_call: TRBJ1-5
v_call: TRBV6-5
d_call: NA

cdr3_aa: CASSQDSRGNQPQHF
j_call: TRBJ1-5
v_call: TRBV4-3
d_call: NA

cdr3_aa: CASSLKIDRGNTIYF
j_call: TRBJ1-3
v_call: TRBV7-9
d_call: TRBD1

cdr3_aa: CASRPRDRGFYYGYTF
j_call: TRBJ1-2
v_call: TRBV27
d_call: TRBD1

cdr3_aa: CASSSPERNYGYTF
j_call: TRBJ1-2
v_call: TRBV6-5
d_call: NA

cdr3_aa: CASSEVGASSYEQYF
j_call: TRBJ2-7
v_call: TRBV2
d_call: NA

cdr3_aa: CASSLALRGLEQFF
j_call: TRBJ2-1
v_call: TRBV7-9
d_call: TRBD1